This T cell receptor beta chain was observed in a study of blood T cells in healthy people across ages. The CDR3 is made up of 13 amino acids. Germline-derived CDR1 and CDR2 are MNHEY and SVGEGT. V was shortened by 5 bases and J by 3 bases, with 8 bases between the two germline ends. In each sample, at least 6.5 million PBMCs were isolated. Primed by a sample-barcoded 5' primer and a J-beta primer mix, a second PCR proceeded for roughly 7 to 12 cycles. TCRdb called the 5' RACE reads again in MiXCR, with one record for every CDR3 protein. In the table there are 1.5 million to 1.8 million distinct CDR3 sequences, approximately 42% of which are singletons.

This TCR was recovered from a woman aged 18-29 years in good health. Sequencing was carried out using blood. This chain joins TRBV6-2 or TRBV6-3 and TRBJ2-1; D is unresolved. CDR3 in amino acids: CASSPLHYNEQFF. In DNA, the CDR3 is TGTGCCAGCAGTCCTCTACACTACAATGAGCAGTTCTTC.